This entry concerns a single TCR beta chain. Its antigen is still unknown. This CDR3 spans 15 amino acids. Trimming pared 2 bases from V and 7 bases from J, leaving 16 bases between. Per the germline V gene, CDR1 is SGHTS and CDR2 is YDEGEE. The protocol was immunoSEQ multiplex PCR, while the TCRdb copy is restricted to in-frame clones and leaves out a portion. The table lists about 110,000 clones, 89% of them singletons. This specimen belongs to a study of T cell responses to AZD1222 COVID-19 vaccine. Study-wide results and caveats: Clonal diversity may have been underestimated, and the donors were mostly white British, with more females than males. Nearly half of the spike-specific TCRs reportedly recognize variant regions that carry no mutations. There were vaccine-associated CD4 TCRs across spike, dominant at 160-218 and 743-854.

The sample consisted of peripheral blood, taken 28 days after the second AZD1222 dose. This rearrangement joins TRBV5-8 to TRBJ2-1, with D possibly TRBD1 on 6 matching bases. This sequence originates from an adult who received the AZD1222 COVID-19 vaccine. CDR3 sequence (DNA): TGTGCCAGCAGCTTCCGACAGGTCATCGCGAATGAGCAGTTCTTC. Its translation is CASSFRQVIANEQFF.